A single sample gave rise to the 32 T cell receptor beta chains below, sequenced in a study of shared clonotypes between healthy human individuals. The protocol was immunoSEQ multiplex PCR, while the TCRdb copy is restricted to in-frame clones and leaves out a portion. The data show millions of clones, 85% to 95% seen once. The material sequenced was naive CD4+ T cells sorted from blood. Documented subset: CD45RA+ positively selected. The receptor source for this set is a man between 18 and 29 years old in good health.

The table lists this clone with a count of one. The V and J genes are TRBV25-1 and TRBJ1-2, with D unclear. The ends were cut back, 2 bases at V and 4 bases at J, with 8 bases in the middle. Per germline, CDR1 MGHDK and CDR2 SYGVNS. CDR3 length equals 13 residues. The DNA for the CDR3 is TGTGCCAGCAGTGAAGGAGGTAGCTATGGCTACACCTTC. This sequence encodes CASSEGGSYGYTF.

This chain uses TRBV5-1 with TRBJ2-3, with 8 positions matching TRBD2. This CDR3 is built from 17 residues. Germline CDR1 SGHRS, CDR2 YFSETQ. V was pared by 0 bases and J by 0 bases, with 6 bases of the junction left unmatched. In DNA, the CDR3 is TGCGCCAGCAGCTTGGGTGGAGCGGGGGTTAGCACAGATACGCAGTATTTT. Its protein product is CASSLGGAGVSTDTQYF. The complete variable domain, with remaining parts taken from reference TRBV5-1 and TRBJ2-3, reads KAGVTQTPRYLIKTRGQQVTLSCSPISGHRSVSWYQQTPGQGLQFLFEYFSETQRNKGNFPGRFSGRQFSNSRSEMNVSTLELGDSALYLCASSLGGAGVSTDTQYFGPGTRLTVL.

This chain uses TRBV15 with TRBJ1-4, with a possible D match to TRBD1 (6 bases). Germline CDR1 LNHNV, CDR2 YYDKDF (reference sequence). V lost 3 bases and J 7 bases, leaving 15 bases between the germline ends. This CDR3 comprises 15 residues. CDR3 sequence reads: CATSRAKDRSEKLFF. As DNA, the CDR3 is TGTGCCACCAGCAGGGCCAAGGACAGAAGTGAAAAACTGTTTTTT.

The CDR3 spells CASSLGTSGYEQYF. In nucleotides, the CDR3 is TGTGCCAGCAGCCTTGGGACTAGCGGCTACGAGCAGTACTTC. The chain is built from TRBV27 and TRBJ2-7; 11 nucleotides line up with TRBD2. CDR3 length: 14 amino acids. Trimming cost V 6 bases and J 3 bases; bases outside gene matches: 4. Germline V CDR1 and CDR2: MNHEY, SMNVEV (reference sequence).

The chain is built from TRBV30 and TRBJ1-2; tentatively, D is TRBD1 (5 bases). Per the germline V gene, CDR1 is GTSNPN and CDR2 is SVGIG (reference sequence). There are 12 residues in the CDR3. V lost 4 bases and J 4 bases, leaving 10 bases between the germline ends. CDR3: CAWTGRGYGYTF. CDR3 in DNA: TGTGCCTGGACAGGGCGCGGCTATGGCTACACCTTC.

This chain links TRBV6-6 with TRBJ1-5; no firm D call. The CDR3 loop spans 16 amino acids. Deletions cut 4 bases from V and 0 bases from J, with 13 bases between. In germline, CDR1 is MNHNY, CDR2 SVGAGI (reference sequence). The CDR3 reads CASSWEQASSNQPQHF. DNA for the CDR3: TGTGCCAGCAGTTGGGAGCAGGCGAGTAGCAATCAGCCCCAGCATTTT.

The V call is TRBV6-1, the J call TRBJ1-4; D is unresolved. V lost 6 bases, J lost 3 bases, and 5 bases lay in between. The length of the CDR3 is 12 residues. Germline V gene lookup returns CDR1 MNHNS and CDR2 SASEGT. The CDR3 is CASRGPNEKLFF. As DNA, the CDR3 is TGTGCCAGCAGAGGTCCTAATGAAAAACTGTTTTTT.

CDR3 region: CASSYPPGLLITYEQYF. The CDR3 nucleotides read TGTGCCAGCAGCTACCCACCGGGGCTATTAATAACCTACGAGCAGTACTTC. V usage is TRBV7-2 and J usage is TRBJ2-7, with D tentatively TRBD1 or TRBD2 (5 bases each). Trimming left V 4 bases short and J 2 bases short, with 21 bases between. There are 17 residues in the CDR3. CDR1 SGHTA and CDR2 FQGNSA come from the germline V gene. Full variable domain (rest looked up from reference TRBV7-2 and TRBJ2-7): GAGVSQSPSNKVTEKGKDVELRCDPISGHTALYWYRQSLGQGLEFLIYFQGNSAPDKSGLPSDRFSAERTGGSVSTLTIQRTQQEDSAVYLCASSYPPGLLITYEQYFGPGTRLTVT.

The CDR3 coding sequence is TGTGCCAGCACTCTATCTCGAGGGGGGACAGGCCCCTACGAGCAGTACTTC. Translating it yields CASTLSRGGTGPYEQYF. V is TRBV28 and J is TRBJ2-7, with TRBD1 matching over 8 bases. V gave up 7 bases and J gave up 2 bases; unmatched junction bases: 16. Per germline, CDR1 MDHEN and CDR2 SYDVKM. The CDR3 sequence is 17 residues long.

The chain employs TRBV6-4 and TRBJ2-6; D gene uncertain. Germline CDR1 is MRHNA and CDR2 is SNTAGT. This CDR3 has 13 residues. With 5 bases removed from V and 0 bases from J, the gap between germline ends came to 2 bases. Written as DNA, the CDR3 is TGTGCCAGCAGTACCTCTGGGGCCAACGTCCTGACTTTC. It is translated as CASSTSGANVLTF.

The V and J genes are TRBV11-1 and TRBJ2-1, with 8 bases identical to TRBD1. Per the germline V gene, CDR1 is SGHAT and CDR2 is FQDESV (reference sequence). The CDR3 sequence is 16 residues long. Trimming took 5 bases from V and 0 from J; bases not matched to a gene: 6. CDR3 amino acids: CASSHRGVSSYNEQFF. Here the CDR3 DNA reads TGTGCCAGCAGCCACAGGGGGGTTAGCTCCTACAATGAGCAGTTCTTC.

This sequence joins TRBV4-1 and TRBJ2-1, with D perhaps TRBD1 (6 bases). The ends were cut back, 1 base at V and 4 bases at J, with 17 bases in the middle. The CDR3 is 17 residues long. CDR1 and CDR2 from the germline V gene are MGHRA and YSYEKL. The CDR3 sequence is CASSQANLGTKYNEQFF. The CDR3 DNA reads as TGCGCCAGCAGCCAAGCCAATCTAGGGACAAAATACAATGAGCAGTTCTTC.

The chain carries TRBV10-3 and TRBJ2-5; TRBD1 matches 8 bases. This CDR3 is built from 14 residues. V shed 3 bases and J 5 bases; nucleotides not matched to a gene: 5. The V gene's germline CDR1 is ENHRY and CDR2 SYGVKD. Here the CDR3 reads CAISDAGGSETQYF. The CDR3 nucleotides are TGTGCCATCAGTGACGCAGGGGGCAGTGAGACCCAGTACTTC.

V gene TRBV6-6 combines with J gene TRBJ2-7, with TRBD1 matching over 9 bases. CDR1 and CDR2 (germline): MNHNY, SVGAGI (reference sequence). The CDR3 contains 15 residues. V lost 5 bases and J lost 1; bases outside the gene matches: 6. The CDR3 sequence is CASSLRDRASYEQYF. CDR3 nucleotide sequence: TGTGCCAGCAGTCTCCGGGACAGGGCTTCCTACGAGCAGTACTTC.

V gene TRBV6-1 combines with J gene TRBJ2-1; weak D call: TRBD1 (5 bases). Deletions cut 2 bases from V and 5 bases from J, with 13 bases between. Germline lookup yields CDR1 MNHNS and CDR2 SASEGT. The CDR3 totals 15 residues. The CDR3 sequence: CASSEWGLRHNEQFF. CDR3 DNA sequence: TGTGCCAGCAGTGAATGGGGCCTCCGCCACAATGAGCAGTTCTTC.

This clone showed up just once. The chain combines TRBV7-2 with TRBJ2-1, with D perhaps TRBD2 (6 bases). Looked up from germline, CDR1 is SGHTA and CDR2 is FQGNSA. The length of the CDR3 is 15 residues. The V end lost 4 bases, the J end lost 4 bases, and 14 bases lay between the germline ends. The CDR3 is CASSSDGGSYNEQFF. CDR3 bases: TGTGCCAGCAGCTCGGACGGAGGGTCTTACAATGAGCAGTTCTTC. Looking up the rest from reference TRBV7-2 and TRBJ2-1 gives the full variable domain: GAGVSQSPSNKVTEKGKDVELRCDPISGHTALYWYRQSLGQGLEFLIYFQGNSAPDKSGLPSDRFSAERTGGSVSTLTIQRTQQEDSAVYLCASSSDGGSYNEQFFGPGTRLTVL.

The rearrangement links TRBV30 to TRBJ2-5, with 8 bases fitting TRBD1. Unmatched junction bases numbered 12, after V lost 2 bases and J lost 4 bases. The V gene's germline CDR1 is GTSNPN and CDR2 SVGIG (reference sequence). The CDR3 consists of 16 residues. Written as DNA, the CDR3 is TGTGCCTGGAGTAGGGGCAGGGGGCAATGGGGAGAGACCCAGTACTTC. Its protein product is CAWSRGRGQWGETQYF.

In nucleotides, the CDR3 is TGCAGCGTTTCACAGGGTGACTATGGCTACACCTTC. This codes for CSVSQGDYGYTF. The V call is TRBV29-1, the J call TRBJ1-2; possible D gene TRBD1, 6 bases. With 5 bases removed from V and 3 bases from J, the gap between germline ends came to 10 bases. The CDR3 extends over 12 amino acids. Germline CDR1 reads SQVTM; CDR2 reads ANQGSEA.

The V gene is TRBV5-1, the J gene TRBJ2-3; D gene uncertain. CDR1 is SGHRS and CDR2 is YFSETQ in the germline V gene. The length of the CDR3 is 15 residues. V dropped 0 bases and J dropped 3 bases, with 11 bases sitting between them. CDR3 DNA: TGCGCCAGCAGCTTGGACTACCCAAGGACAGATACGCAGTATTTT. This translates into CASSLDYPRTDTQYF.

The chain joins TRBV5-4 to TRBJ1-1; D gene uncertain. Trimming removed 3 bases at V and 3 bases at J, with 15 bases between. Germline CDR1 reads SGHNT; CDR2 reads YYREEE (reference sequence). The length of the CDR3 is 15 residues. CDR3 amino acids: CASSSKSRVDTEAFF. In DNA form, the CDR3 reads TGTGCCAGCAGCTCAAAATCTAGGGTTGACACTGAAGCTTTCTTT.

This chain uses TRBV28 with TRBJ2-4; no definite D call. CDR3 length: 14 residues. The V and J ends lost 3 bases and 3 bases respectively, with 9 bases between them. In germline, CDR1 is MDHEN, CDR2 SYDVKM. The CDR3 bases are TGTGCCAGCAGTTTCCCGGAACTCAAAAACATTCAGTACTTC. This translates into CASSFPELKNIQYF.

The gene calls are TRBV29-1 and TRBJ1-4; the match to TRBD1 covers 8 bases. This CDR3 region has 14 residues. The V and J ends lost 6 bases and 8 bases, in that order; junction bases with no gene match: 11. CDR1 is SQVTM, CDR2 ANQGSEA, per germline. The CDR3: CSVSRQGREEKLFF. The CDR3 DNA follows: TGCAGCGTCTCTAGACAGGGGCGGGAAGAAAAACTGTTTTTT.

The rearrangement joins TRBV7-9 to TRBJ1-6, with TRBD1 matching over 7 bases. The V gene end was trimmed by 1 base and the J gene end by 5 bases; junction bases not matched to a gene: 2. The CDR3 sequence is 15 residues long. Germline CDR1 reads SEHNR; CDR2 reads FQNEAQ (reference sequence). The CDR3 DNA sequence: TGTGCCAGCAGCTTAGTAGGGACAGATAATTCACCCCTCCACTTT. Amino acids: CASSLVGTDNSPLHF.

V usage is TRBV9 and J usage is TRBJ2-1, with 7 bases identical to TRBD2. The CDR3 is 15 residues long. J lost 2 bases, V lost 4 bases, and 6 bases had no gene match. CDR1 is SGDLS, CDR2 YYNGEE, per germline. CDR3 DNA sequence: TGTGCCAGCAGCCAGGGAGGGGTTACCTACAATGAGCAGTTCTTC. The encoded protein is CASSQGGVTYNEQFF.

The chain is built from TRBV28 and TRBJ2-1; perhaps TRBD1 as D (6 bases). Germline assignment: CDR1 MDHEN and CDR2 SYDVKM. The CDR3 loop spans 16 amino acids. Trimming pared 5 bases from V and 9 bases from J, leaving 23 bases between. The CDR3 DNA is TGTGCCAGCAGTCTTAGCCTACAGGGAAAGAAGGGTGAGCAGTTCTTC. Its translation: CASSLSLQGKKGEQFF. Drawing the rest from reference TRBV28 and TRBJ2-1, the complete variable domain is DVKVTQSSRYLVKRTGEKVFLECVQDMDHENMFWYRQDPGLGLRLIYFSYDVKMKEKGDIPEGYSVSREKKERFSLILESASTNQTSMYLCASSLSLQGKKGEQFFGPGTRLTVL.

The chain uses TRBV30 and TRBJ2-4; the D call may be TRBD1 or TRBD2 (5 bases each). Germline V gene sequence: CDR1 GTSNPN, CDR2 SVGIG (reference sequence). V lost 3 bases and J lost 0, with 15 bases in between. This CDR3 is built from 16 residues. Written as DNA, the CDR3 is TGTGCCTGGAGGCCGGGGACGGTCCTAGCCAAAAACATTCAGTACTTC. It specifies CAWRPGTVLAKNIQYF.

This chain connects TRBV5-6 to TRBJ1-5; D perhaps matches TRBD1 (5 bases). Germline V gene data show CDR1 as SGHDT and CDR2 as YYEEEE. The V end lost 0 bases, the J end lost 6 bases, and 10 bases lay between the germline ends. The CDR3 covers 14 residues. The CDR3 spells CASSLEGLRQPQHF. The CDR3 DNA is TGTGCCAGCAGCTTGGAGGGGTTGCGTCAGCCCCAGCATTTT.

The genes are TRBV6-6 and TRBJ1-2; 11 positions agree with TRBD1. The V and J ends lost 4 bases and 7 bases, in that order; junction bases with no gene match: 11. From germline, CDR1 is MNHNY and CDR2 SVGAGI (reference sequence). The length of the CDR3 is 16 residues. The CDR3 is CASSFSRTGGELGYTF. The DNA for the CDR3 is TGTGCCAGCAGTTTCTCGCGGACAGGGGGCGAACTTGGCTACACCTTC.

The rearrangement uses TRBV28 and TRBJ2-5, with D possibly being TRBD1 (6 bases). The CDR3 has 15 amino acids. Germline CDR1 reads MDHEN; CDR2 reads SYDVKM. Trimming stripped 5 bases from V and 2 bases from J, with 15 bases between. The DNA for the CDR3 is TGTGCCAGCAGTCATCAGGGGCTCACGCAAGAGACCCAGTACTTC. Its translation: CASSHQGLTQETQYF.

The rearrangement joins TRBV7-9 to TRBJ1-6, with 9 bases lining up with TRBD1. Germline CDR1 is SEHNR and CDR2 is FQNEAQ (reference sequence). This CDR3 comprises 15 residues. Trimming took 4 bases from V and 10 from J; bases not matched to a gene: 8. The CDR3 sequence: CASSSAGQGPSPLHF. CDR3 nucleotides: TGTGCCAGCAGCTCAGCGGGACAGGGTCCCTCACCCCTCCACTTT. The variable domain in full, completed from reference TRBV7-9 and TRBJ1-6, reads DTGVSQNPRHKITKRGQNVTFRCDPISEHNRLYWYRQTLGQGPEFLTYFQNEAQLEKSRLLSDRFSAERPKGSFSTLEIQRTEQGDSAMYLCASSSAGQGPSPLHFGNGTRLTVT.

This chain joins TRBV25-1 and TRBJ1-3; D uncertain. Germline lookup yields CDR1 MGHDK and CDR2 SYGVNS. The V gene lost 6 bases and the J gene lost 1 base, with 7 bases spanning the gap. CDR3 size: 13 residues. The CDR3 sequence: CASRPVSGNTIYF. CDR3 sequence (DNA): TGTGCCAGCAGACCCGTATCTGGAAACACCATATATTTT.

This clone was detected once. CDR3 nucleotides: TGTGCCAGAAGAGGTGATAGCGGGAGGTACGAGCAGTACTTC. Encoded protein: CARRGDSGRYEQYF. The chain carries TRBV19 and TRBJ2-7; 10 positions agree with TRBD2. The V segment lost 9 bases and the J segment 4 bases; nucleotides outside the gene matches: 9. CDR1 and CDR2 (germline): LNHDA, SQIVND (reference sequence). The CDR3 totals 14 residues.